The clone carrying this TCR beta chain appeared a few times. These data are taken from a study of cytomegalovirus exposure and HLA in healthy donors. PCR primers comprised 60 Vbeta and 13 Jbeta primers. Here immunoSEQ multiplex PCR was the method, and the copy in TCRdb shows in-frame clones only, minus some. The sample lists about 100,000 clones, 79% occurring once. Source material: PBMCs. This clonotype was sampled from a female donor in good health and CMV-seropositive.

CDR3: CASSPRGVSTDTQYF. The DNA for the CDR3 is TGTGCCAGCAGCCCCCGGGGGGTAAGCACAGATACGCAGTATTTT. J is TRBJ2-3 and V is TRBV7-6; 7 bases are shared with TRBD2. Trimming cost V 5 bases and J 0 bases; bases outside gene matches: 5. The V gene's germline CDR1 is SGHVS and CDR2 FNYEAQ. The CDR3 sequence is 15 residues long.